The next 20 T cell receptor beta chains were all read from a single sample in a study of vaccination and CD4 T cells after COVID-19. Sequencing of the DNA from cultured CD4+ T cells was carried out with the Oncomine TCR Beta short-read assay. TCRdb re-analysed the PCR reads in MiXCR, keeping a single row per CDR3 protein. The data contain around 2,200 distinct CDR3 sequences, 27% of them singletons. The antigens these receptors bind are not known. Treatment specified: roughly nine-day PBMC culture with coronavirus spike peptide pools or control peptides (ViraFEST assay). Sequenced here: CD4+ T cells from blood, cultured in vitro, sampled after SARS-CoV-2 vaccination. Receptors originate from a human donor who had recovered from COVID-19.

This clonotype was observed a few times. The gene calls are TRBV27 and TRBJ1-2, with TRBD1 identical over 10 bases. Germline loops: CDR1 MNHEY, CDR2 SMNVEV (reference sequence). Losses at the gene ends were 5 bases for V and 4 bases for J; bases not matched to a gene: 7. This CDR3 spans 15 amino acids. CDR3 protein: CASSPSGTGAYGYTF. As DNA, the CDR3 is TGTGCCAGCAGTCCTTCCGGGACAGGGGCCTATGGCTACACCTTC.

The chain has TRBV20-1 and TRBJ1-2, with unresolved D. Trimming pared 0 bases from V and 6 bases from J, leaving 11 bases between. CDR3 length equals 13 residues. CDR1 and CDR2 from the germline V gene are DFQATT and SNEGSKA (reference sequence). The DNA for the CDR3 is TGCAGTGCTAGAGATCCTCTAAGAAATGGCTACACCTTC. It codes for CSARDPLRNGYTF.

The CDR3 loop is CASSLTGGTPTTYF. The CDR3 DNA reads as TGTGCCAGCAGCCTAACCGGGGGAACTCCCACGACATATTTT. This chain links TRBV27 with TRBJ2-3; TRBD2 might be the D (6 bases). The CDR3 is 14 amino acids. From germline, CDR1 is MNHEY and CDR2 SMNVEV (reference sequence). V was shortened by 6 bases and J by 15 bases, with 25 bases between the two germline ends.

The V and J genes are TRBV7-3 and TRBJ2-1; TRBD2 matches at 8 bases. CDR3 length: 15 residues. In germline, CDR1 is SGHTA, CDR2 FQGTGA. The trim removed 3 bases at V and 4 bases at J, leaving 5 bases unmatched. CDR3: CASSLTSAGYNEQFF. The CDR3 DNA is TGTGCCAGCAGCTTGACTAGCGCCGGATACAATGAGCAGTTCTTC.

The J gene is TRBJ1-1, the V gene TRBV6-5, with TRBD1 matching 7 bases. The CDR3 runs 15 residues. Per the germline V gene, CDR1 is MNHEY and CDR2 is SVGAGI. With 4 bases clipped from V and 4 bases from J, the junction kept 9 bases outside the gene matches. CDR3 amino acids: CASSWGTAGSTEAFF. The CDR3 DNA is TGTGCCAGCAGTTGGGGGACAGCTGGAAGCACTGAAGCTTTCTTT.

The gene calls are TRBV29-1 and TRBJ1-5; TRBD1 might be the D (5 bases). Germline CDR1 and CDR2: SQVTM and ANQGSEA. CDR3 size: 13 residues. Trimming took 5 bases from V and 6 from J, leaving 14 bases between them. CDR3 residues: CSVSGGVGQPQHF. CDR3 sequence (DNA): TGCAGCGTTTCCGGAGGGGTGGGTCAGCCCCAGCATTTT.

This rearrangement joins TRBV7-3 to TRBJ2-3; D gene uncertain. CDR3 size: 12 residues. CDR1 is SGHTA and CDR2 is FQGTGA in the germline V gene. Trimming removed 4 bases at V and 2 bases at J, with 4 bases between. CDR3: CASSSSTDTQYF. In DNA form, the CDR3 reads TGTGCCAGCAGCTCCTCCACAGATACGCAGTATTTT.

This rearrangement joins TRBV7-3 to TRBJ2-6, with D unresolved. Germline values: CDR1 SGHTA, CDR2 FQGTGA. The CDR3 length is 13 residues. The V end was cut by 5 bases, the J end by 2 bases, with 4 bases between. CDR3 in amino acids: CASSGAGANVLTF. The CDR3 nucleotides read TGTGCCAGCAGCGGGGCTGGGGCCAACGTCCTGACTTTC.

This clonotype was seen a handful of times. The gene calls are TRBV7-9 and TRBJ2-6, with D unclear. The CDR3 loop spans 14 amino acids. Per the germline V gene, CDR1 is SEHNR and CDR2 is FQNEAQ (reference sequence). Trimming stripped 9 bases from V and 0 bases from J, with 9 bases between. As DNA, the CDR3 is TGTGCCAGTAGGAAAGACTCTGGGGCCAACGTCCTGACTTTC. It encodes CASRKDSGANVLTF. Full variable domain (outside the CDR3, taken from reference TRBV7-9 and TRBJ2-6): DTGVSQNPRHKITKRGQNVTFRCDPISEHNRLYWYRQTLGQGPEFLTYFQNEAQLEKSRLLSDRFSAERPKGSFSTLEIQRTEQGDSAMYLCASRKDSGANVLTFGAGSRLTVL.

On this clonotype itself: This may be a read error: a much more frequent sequence differs by one nucleotide. The chain carries TRBV7-9 and TRBJ2-7, with D hard to call. The CDR3 is 13 amino acids. Germline V gene sequence: CDR1 SEHNR, CDR2 FQNEAQ (reference sequence). CDR3 region: CVSSFVDSYEQYF. The CDR3 nucleotides are TGTGTCAGCAGCTTTGTTGATTCCTACGAGCAGTACTTC.

Judged by abundance, this clonotype is large (0.1 to 1%). The V call is TRBV6-1, the J call TRBJ1-2; 7 bases agree with TRBD1. This CDR3 spans 13 amino acids. Unmatched junction bases numbered 7, after V lost 6 bases and J lost 6 bases. Germline CDR1 reads MNHNS; CDR2 reads SASEGT. The CDR3 sequence: CASSPRQGHGYTF. The CDR3 nucleotides are TGTGCCAGCAGCCCCCGACAGGGCCATGGCTACACCTTC.

This clonotype was seen a few times. This rearrangement joins TRBV28 to TRBJ2-3; D gene ambiguous. Deletions cut 6 bases from V and 1 base from J, with 14 bases between. The V gene's germline CDR1 is MDHEN and CDR2 SYDVKM. CDR3 length equals 15 residues. Here the CDR3 reads CASSTPGTRTDTQYF. The CDR3 region has the DNA TGTGCCAGCAGCACCCCTGGAACTCGCACAGATACGCAGTATTTT.

As to this clonotype: This may come from a read error, since a much larger clone is one base off. CDR3 sequence: CASSPPGLAGGAQETQYF. The DNA of the CDR3 is TGTGCCAGCAGCCCCCCGGGACTAGCGGGGGGGGCACAAGAGACCCAGTACTTC. The chain combines TRBV7-9 with TRBJ2-5, with TRBD2 matching 16 bases. In germline, CDR1 is SEHNR, CDR2 FQNEAQ (reference sequence). The CDR3 loop spans 18 amino acids. With 5 bases clipped from V and 2 bases from J, the junction kept 8 bases outside the gene matches.

The chain joins TRBV7-9 to TRBJ2-3; D is unclear. V lost 4 bases, J lost 1 base, and 15 bases lay in between. The germline gives CDR1 SEHNR, CDR2 FQNEAQ (reference sequence). CDR3 length equals 16 residues. The CDR3 sequence: CASSSQALDRTDTQYF. CDR3 bases: TGTGCCAGCAGCTCCCAGGCCCTCGACCGCACAGATACGCAGTATTTT.

V is TRBV20-1 and J is TRBJ1-2; TRBD1 agrees at 7 bases. With V trimmed by 5 bases and J by 2 bases, 8 bases remained unmatched. CDR1 is DFQATT, CDR2 SNEGSKA, per germline (reference sequence). The length of the CDR3 is 14 residues. The CDR3 sequence is CSASNPGQNYGYTF. In nucleotides, the CDR3 is TGCAGTGCTTCCAACCCGGGACAGAACTATGGCTACACCTTC.

By its share, this clonotype is medium-sized (0.01 to 0.1%). The rearrangement uses TRBV27 and TRBJ1-2, with 9 nucleotides matching TRBD1. The germline V gene encodes CDR1 MNHEY and CDR2 SMNVEV (reference sequence). J was trimmed by 4 bases and V by 5 bases; bases with no gene match: 11. The CDR3 length is 16 residues. This CDR3 is CASSAGTGRIFYGYTF. The CDR3 nucleotides are TGTGCCAGCAGTGCCGGGACAGGGAGGATCTTCTATGGCTACACCTTC.

This clonotype was detected once. V usage is TRBV29-1 and J usage is TRBJ2-3; 13 bases map to TRBD2. Germline CDR1 reads SQVTM; CDR2 reads ANQGSEA. V lost 6 bases and J lost 3; bases outside the gene matches: 0. The CDR3 has 13 amino acids. This chain's CDR3 is CSVTSGGTDTQYF. The CDR3 DNA follows: TGCAGCGTGACTAGCGGGGGGACAGATACGCAGTATTTT.

The rearrangement links TRBV10-1 to TRBJ1-1, with unresolved D. Trimming took off 3 bases at V and 1 base at J, with 9 bases between the two ends. This CDR3 is 14 amino acids long. In germline, CDR1 is WNHNN, CDR2 SYGVQD (reference sequence). The CDR3 reads CASSDGWANTEAFF. The CDR3 DNA follows: TGCGCCAGCAGTGATGGCTGGGCGAACACTGAAGCTTTCTTT.

This sequence joins TRBV15 and TRBJ1-2; TRBD1 might be the D (5 bases). V gave up 3 bases and J gave up 5 bases, with 13 bases separating them. CDR1 is LNHNV and CDR2 is YYDKDF in the germline V gene (reference sequence). CDR3 length: 14 residues. This chain's CDR3 is CATSSDMTVYGYTF. For the CDR3, the DNA is TGTGCCACCAGCAGTGACATGACAGTTTATGGCTACACCTTC.

This rearrangement joins TRBV20-1 to TRBJ2-7; 7 bases are shared with TRBD2. The germline gives CDR1 DFQATT, CDR2 SNEGSKA (reference sequence). J gave up 2 bases and V 0 bases, and 7 bases lay outside the gene matches. CDR3 length: 15 amino acids. Here the CDR3 reads CSARDSASGTYEQYF. CDR3 nucleotide sequence: TGCAGTGCTAGAGATTCGGCTAGCGGAACCTACGAGCAGTACTTC.